This T cell receptor (beta chain) is drawn from a study of T-cell reconstitution after alpha-beta-depleted transplantation in children. This clonotype showed up just once. The antigen is undetermined. The germline V gene has CDR1 MDHEN and CDR2 SYDVKM. The length of the CDR3 is 16 residues. The ends lost 8 bases at V and 5 bases at J; junction bases unmatched: 15. General observations from the study: The origin of alpha-beta T cells about two months after transplant was reportedly several hundred expanded graft clones. There were some patients whose high TCRbeta diversity at day 60 came from surviving recipient T cells and thymic progenitors. Fresh T-cell production supplied most of the T-cell counts and diversity seen one year after transplant.

Unique molecular identifiers were incorporated during preparation of the TCRbeta library. TCRdb re-derived calls from the PCR reads in MiXCR, one entry per CDR3 protein. The table has fewer than 500,000 distinct CDR3 sequences, 43% seen once; the top ten hold about 30%. The rearrangement uses TRBV28 and TRBJ2-7, with 10 bases matching TRBD2. The source material was PBMCs, sampled before TCRalphabeta/CD19-depleted stem cell transplant. This receptor was identified in a girl aged 2 to 10 with aplastic anemia, due to receive a stem cell transplant. The CDR3 sequence is CASQVASGRWGHEQYF. The CDR3 coding sequence is TGTGCCAGCCAGGTGGCTAGCGGGAGATGGGGCCACGAGCAGTACTTC.